The clone carrying this T cell receptor beta chain is termed medium-sized. These data are taken from a study of blood T cell repertoires in COVID-19. At the level of the study: Collection of acute and convalescent COVID-19 samples took place in the United States, Italy and Spain. PBMCs, B-cell-depleted T cells, or T cells were the source of the cDNA or gDNA that made up the material.

CDR1 is SGHAT and CDR2 is FQNNGV in the germline V gene. The CDR3 covers 14 residues. Deletions cut 0 bases from V and 4 bases from J, with 10 bases between. Original processing notes: Counts of nucleated cells, estimated from reference gene primer amplification, were obtained. The table came from immunoSEQ multiplex PCR; TCRdb's copy has only in-frame clones and leaves some out. V and J calls plus clone size are reproduced from that table; the DNA served to infer D and trimming. The sample shows more than 85,000 clones, 85% of them seen only once. The sequenced material came from peripheral blood. The rearrangement links TRBV11-2 to TRBJ2-7; D gene uncertain. This receptor was taken from a man at least 80 years old with acute or convalescent COVID-19. CDR3 in amino acids: CASSLDRSTYEQYF. CDR3 nucleotide sequence: TGTGCCAGCAGCTTAGACAGGTCAACATACGAGCAGTACTTC.